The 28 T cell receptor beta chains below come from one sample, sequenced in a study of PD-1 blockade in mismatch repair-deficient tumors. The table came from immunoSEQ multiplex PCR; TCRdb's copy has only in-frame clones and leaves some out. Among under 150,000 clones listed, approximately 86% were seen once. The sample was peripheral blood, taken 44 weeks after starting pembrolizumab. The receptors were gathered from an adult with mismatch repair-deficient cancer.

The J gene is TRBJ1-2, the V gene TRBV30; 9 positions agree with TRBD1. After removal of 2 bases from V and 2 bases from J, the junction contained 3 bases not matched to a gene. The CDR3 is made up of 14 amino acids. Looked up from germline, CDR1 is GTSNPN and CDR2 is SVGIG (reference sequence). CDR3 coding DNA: TGTGCCTGGAGTACCGGACAGGGGAACTATGGCTACACCTTC. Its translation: CAWSTGQGNYGYTF.

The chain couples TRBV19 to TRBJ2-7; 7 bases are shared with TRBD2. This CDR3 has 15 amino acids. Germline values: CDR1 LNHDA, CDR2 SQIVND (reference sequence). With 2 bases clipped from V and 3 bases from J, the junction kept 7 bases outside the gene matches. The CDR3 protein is CASSIRGGDYYEQYF. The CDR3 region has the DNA TGTGCCAGTAGTATAAGAGGTGGGGACTACTACGAGCAGTACTTC.

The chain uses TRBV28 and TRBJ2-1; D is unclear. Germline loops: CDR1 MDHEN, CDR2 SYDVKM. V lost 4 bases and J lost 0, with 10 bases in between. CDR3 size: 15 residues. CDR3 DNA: TGTGCCAGCAGTTACGGGTCGAGCTCCTACAATGAGCAGTTCTTC. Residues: CASSYGSSSYNEQFF.

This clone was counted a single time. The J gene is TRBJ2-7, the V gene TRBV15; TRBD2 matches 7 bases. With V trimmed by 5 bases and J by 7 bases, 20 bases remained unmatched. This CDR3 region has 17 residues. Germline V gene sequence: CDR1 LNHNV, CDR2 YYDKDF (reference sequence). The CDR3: CATSPILTARGVGEQYF. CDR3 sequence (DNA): TGTGCCACCAGCCCTATCCTGACAGCTCGGGGGGTAGGAGAGCAGTACTTC.

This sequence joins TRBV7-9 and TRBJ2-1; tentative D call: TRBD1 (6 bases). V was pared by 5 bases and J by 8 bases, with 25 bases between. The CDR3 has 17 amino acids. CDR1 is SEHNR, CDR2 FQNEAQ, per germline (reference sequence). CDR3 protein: CASSPRLQGQKGHEQFF. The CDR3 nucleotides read TGTGCCAGCAGCCCCCGCTTACAGGGCCAGAAGGGCCATGAGCAGTTCTTC.

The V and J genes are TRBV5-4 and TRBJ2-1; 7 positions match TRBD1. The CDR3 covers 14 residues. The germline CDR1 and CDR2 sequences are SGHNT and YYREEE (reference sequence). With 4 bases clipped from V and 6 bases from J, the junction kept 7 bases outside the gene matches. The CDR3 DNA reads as TGTGCCAGCAGCAGCCGTGCAGGGGGCAATGAGCAGTTCTTC. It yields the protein CASSSRAGGNEQFF.

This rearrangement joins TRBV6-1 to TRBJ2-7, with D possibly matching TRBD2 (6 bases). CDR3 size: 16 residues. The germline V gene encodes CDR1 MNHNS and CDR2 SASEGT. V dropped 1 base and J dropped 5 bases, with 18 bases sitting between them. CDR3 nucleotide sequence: TGTGCCAGCAGTGAAGTAAGGGGAGGTTTCTTCCACGAGCAGTACTTC. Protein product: CASSEVRGGFFHEQYF.

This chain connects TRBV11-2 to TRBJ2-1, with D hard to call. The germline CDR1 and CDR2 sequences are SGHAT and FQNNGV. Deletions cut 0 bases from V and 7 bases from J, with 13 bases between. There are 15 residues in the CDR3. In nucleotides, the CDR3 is TGTGCCAGCAGCTTAGATCAATACCTTAAGAATGAGCAGTTCTTC. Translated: CASSLDQYLKNEQFF.

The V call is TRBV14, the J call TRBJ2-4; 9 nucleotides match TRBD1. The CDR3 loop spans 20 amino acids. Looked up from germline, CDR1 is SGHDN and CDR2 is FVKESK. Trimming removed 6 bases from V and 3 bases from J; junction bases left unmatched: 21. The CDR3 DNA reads TGTGCCAGCAGTTACAAGGCCGACAGGGGGGGCTTTGGGGTCAAAAACATTCAGTACTTC. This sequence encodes CASSYKADRGGFGVKNIQYF.

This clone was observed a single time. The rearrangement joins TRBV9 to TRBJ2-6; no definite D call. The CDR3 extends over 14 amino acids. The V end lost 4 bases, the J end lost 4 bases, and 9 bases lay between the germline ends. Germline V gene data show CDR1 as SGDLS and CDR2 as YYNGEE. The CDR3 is CASSPRRGANVLTF. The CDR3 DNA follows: TGTGCCAGCAGCCCCCGGAGAGGGGCCAACGTCCTGACTTTC.

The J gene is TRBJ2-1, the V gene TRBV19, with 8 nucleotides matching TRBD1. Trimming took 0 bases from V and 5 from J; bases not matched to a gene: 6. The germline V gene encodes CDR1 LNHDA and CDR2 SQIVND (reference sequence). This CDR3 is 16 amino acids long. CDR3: CASSIEWLQGDNEQFF. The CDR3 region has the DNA TGTGCCAGTAGTATAGAATGGTTACAGGGGGACAATGAGCAGTTCTTC.

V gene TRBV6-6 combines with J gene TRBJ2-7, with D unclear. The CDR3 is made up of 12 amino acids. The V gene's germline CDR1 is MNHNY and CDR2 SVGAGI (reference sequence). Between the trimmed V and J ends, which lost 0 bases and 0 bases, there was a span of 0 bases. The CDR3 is CASSYSSYEQYF. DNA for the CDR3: TGTGCCAGCAGTTACTCCTCCTACGAGCAGTACTTC.

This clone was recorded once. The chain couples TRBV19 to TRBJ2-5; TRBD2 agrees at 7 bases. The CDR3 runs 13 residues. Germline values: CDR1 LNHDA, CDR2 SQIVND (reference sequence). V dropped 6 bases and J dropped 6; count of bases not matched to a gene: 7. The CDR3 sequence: CASSRTRGQTQYF. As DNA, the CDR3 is TGTGCCAGTAGCCGGACTAGAGGGCAGACCCAGTACTTC.

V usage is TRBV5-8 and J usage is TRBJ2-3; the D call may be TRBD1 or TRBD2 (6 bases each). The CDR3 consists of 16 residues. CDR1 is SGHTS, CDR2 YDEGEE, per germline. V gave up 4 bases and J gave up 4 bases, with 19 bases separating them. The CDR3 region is CASSRGVLSSSDTQYF. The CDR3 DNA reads TGTGCCAGCAGCAGGGGGGTGCTAAGTTCCTCAGATACGCAGTATTTT.

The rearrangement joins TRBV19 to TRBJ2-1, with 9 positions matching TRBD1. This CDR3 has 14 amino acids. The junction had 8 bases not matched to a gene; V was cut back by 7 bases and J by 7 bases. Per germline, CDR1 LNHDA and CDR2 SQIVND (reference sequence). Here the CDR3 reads CASTKSGTGNEQFF. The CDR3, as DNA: TGTGCCAGTACCAAATCCGGGACAGGGAATGAGCAGTTCTTC.

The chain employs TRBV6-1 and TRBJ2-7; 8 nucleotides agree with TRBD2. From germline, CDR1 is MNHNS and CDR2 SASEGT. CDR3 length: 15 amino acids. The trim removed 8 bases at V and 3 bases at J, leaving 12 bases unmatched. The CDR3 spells CASGKESGLVYEQYF. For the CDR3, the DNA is TGTGCCAGCGGGAAGGAATCGGGACTAGTCTACGAGCAGTACTTC.

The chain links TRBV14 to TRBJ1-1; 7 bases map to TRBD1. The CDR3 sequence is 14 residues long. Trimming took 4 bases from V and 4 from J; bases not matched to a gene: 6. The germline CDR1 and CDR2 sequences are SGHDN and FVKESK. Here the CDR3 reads CASSLRQGFTEAFF. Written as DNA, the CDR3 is TGTGCCAGCAGCCTCAGACAGGGATTCACTGAAGCTTTCTTT.

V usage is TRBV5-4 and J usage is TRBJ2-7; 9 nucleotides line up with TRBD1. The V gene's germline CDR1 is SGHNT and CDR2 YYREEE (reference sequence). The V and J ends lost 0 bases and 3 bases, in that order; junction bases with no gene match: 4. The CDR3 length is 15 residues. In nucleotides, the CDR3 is TGTGCCAGCAGCTTGGCGACAGGGGGGATCTACGAGCAGTACTTC. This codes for CASSLATGGIYEQYF.

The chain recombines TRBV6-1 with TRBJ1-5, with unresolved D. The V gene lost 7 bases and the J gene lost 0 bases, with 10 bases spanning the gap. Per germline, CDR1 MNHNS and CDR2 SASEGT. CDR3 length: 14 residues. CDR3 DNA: TGTGCCAGCAACTGGGATGATAGCAATCAGCCCCAGCATTTT. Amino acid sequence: CASNWDDSNQPQHF.

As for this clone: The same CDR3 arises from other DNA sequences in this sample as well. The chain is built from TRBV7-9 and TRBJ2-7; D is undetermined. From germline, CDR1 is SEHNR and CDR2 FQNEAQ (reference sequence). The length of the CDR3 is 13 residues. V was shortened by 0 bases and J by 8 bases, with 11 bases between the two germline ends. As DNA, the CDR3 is TGTGCCAGCAGCTTAGCATTGATCTTCAAGCAGTACTTC. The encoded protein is CASSLALIFKQYF.

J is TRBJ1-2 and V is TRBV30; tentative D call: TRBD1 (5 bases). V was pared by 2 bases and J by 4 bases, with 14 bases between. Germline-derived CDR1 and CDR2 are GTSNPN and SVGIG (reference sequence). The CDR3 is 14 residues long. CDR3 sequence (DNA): TGTGCCTGGAGTTGGGGCGGGGTGATCTATGGCTACACCTTC. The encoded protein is CAWSWGGVIYGYTF.

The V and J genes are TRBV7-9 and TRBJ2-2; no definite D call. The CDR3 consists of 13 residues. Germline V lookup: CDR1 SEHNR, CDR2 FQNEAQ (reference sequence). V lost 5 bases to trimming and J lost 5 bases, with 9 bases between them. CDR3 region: CASSHRLTGELFF. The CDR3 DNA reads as TGTGCCAGCAGCCACCGGCTGACCGGGGAGCTGTTTTTT. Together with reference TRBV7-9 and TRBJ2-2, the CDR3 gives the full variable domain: DTGVSQNPRHKITKRGQNVTFRCDPISEHNRLYWYRQTLGQGPEFLTYFQNEAQLEKSRLLSDRFSAERPKGSFSTLEIQRTEQGDSAMYLCASSHRLTGELFFGEGSRLTVL.

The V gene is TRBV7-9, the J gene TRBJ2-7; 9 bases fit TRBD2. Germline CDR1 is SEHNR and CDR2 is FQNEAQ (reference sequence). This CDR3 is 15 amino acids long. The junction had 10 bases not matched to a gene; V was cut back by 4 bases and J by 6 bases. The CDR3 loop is CASSSRGAGGREQYF. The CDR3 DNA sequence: TGTGCCAGCAGCTCCCGGGGGGCGGGAGGGCGCGAGCAGTACTTC. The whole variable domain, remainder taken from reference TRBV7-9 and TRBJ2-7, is DTGVSQNPRHKITKRGQNVTFRCDPISEHNRLYWYRQTLGQGPEFLTYFQNEAQLEKSRLLSDRFSAERPKGSFSTLEIQRTEQGDSAMYLCASSSRGAGGREQYFGPGTRLTVT.

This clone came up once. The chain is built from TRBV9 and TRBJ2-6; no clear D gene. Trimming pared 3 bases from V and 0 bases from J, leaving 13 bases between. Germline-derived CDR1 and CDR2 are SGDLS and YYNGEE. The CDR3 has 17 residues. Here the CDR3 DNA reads TGTGCCAGCAGCGCATACCCTTTCCCCTCTGGGGCCAACGTCCTGACTTTC. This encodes CASSAYPFPSGANVLTF.

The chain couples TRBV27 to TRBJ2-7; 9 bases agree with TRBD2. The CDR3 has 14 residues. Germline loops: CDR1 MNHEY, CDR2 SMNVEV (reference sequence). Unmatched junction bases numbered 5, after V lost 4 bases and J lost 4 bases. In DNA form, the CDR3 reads TGTGCCAGCAGTTCTAGCGGGACGGGATACGAGCAGTACTTC. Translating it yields CASSSSGTGYEQYF.

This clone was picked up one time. The CDR3 sequence is CASSSRDDSSTVETQYF. CDR3 DNA: TGTGCCAGCAGCTCCAGGGACGACTCTAGTACGGTGGAGACCCAGTACTTC. The rearrangement links TRBV13 to TRBJ2-5, with D possibly called TRBD1 or TRBD2 (5 bases each). Germline CDR1 reads PRHDT; CDR2 reads FYEKMQ (reference sequence). Trimming stripped 4 bases from V and 5 bases from J, with 23 bases between. This CDR3 region has 17 residues.

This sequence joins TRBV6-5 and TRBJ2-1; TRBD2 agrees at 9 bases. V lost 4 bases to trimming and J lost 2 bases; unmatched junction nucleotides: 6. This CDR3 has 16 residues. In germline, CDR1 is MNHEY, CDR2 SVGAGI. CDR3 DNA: TGTGCCAGCAGTTCCGATAGCGGGAGCCCCTACAATGAGCAGTTCTTC. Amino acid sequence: CASSSDSGSPYNEQFF.

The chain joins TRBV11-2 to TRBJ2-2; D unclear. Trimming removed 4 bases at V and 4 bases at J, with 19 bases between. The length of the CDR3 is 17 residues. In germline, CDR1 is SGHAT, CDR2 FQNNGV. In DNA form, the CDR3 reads TGTGCCAGCAGCTATCTAGAGAGAACGGGTGGCACCGGGGAGCTGTTTTTT. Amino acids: CASSYLERTGGTGELFF.